These 15 T cell receptor beta chains came from one sample sequenced in a study of CD4 T cells in relation to SARS-CoV-2 and coronaviruses. Profiled with immunoSEQ multiplex PCR; TCRdb holds only in-frame clones, not every one. The sample holds 60,000 or so clones, 85% to 95% seen once. Before the COVID-19 pandemic, during about 2011-2019, CD4+ T cells were taken from unexposed donors. Sequencing was done on a sample of naive CD4+ T cells from PBMCs. Subset meaning: naive CD4+ T cells isolated by negative enrichment. All receptors come from a human donor in good health.

This clone was detected only once. This chain joins TRBV28 and TRBJ2-7; D call uncertain. Between the trimmed V and J ends, which lost 7 bases and 7 bases, there was a span of 17 bases. The CDR3 runs 13 residues. Germline V gene sequence: CDR1 MDHEN, CDR2 SYDVKM. The CDR3 reads CASNTQTRGEQYF. DNA of the CDR3: TGTGCCAGCAATACGCAAACCCGTGGGGAGCAGTACTTC.

This clone was counted a single time. This chain connects TRBV25-1 to TRBJ2-5, with 8 positions matching TRBD2. CDR3 length equals 14 residues. The junction had 9 bases not matched to a gene; V was cut back by 5 bases and J by 7 bases. Germline CDR1 is MGHDK and CDR2 is SYGVNS. DNA for the CDR3: TGTGCCAGCAGTTTCAGCGGGGGATTGAGGACCCAGTACTTC. This codes for CASSFSGGLRTQYF.

The DNA for the CDR3 is TGTGCCAGCAGTCGAGAAGGAGGCAGCTCCTACGAGCAGTACTTC. Its translation is CASSREGGSSYEQYF. The genes are TRBV28 and TRBJ2-7; TRBD2 is a possible D gene (5 bases). This CDR3 is built from 15 residues. Trimming took off 5 bases at V and 0 bases at J, with 14 bases between the two ends. Per germline, CDR1 MDHEN and CDR2 SYDVKM.

The V call is TRBV3-1 (or the pseudogene TRBV3-2), the J call TRBJ2-1, with D tentatively TRBD2 (6 bases). The CDR3 extends over 20 amino acids. Germline V lookup: CDR1 LGHDT, CDR2 YNNKEL (reference sequence). Between the trimmed V and J ends, which lost 3 bases and 3 bases, there was a span of 27 bases. The CDR3 reads CASSHKMTVPGLHYYNEQFF. CDR3 nucleotides: TGTGCCAGCAGCCACAAAATGACGGTTCCGGGACTCCATTACTACAATGAGCAGTTCTTC.

The rearrangement uses TRBV28 and TRBJ2-3, with D uncertain. Germline V gene lookup returns CDR1 MDHEN and CDR2 SYDVKM. The CDR3 runs to 13 residues. Deletions cut 5 bases from V and 0 bases from J, with 6 bases between. The CDR3 nucleotides are TGTGCCAGCAGTCCCGCTAGCACAGATACGCAGTATTTT. Amino acids: CASSPASTDTQYF.

This chain uses TRBV6-5 with TRBJ2-5, with unresolved D. There are 11 residues in the CDR3. Germline-derived CDR1 and CDR2 are MNHEY and SVGAGI. Trimming cost V 6 bases and J 8 bases, with 10 bases left between them. The CDR3 spells CASSQQRTQYF. CDR3 nucleotide sequence: TGTGCCAGCAGCCAGCAGCGTACCCAGTACTTC.

The CDR3 DNA is TGTGCCAGCAGCCTCCACTTGCGCTCTAGCACAGATACGCAGTATTTT. Its translation is CASSLHLRSSTDTQYF. J is TRBJ2-3 and V is TRBV14; no clear D gene. Germline-derived CDR1 and CDR2 are SGHDN and FVKESK. The V end was cut by 4 bases, the J end by 0 bases, with 14 bases between. The CDR3 length is 16 residues. The entire variable domain, with the rest obtained from reference TRBV14 and TRBJ2-3, is as follows: EAGVTQFPSHSVIEKGQTVTLRCDPISGHDNLYWYRRVMGKEIKFLLHFVKESKQDESGMPNNRFLAERTGGTYSTLKVQPAELEDSGVYFCASSLHLRSSTDTQYFGPGTRLTVL.

The chain links TRBV27 to TRBJ2-2; TRBD2 agrees at 7 bases. From germline, CDR1 is MNHEY and CDR2 SMNVEV (reference sequence). This CDR3 has 14 amino acids. The J segment lost 6 bases and the V segment lost 2 bases, leaving 3 bases of the junction unmatched. The CDR3, as DNA: TGTGCCAGCAGTTTAGCGGGAGTTTCCGGGGAGCTGTTTTTT. Translated, it gives CASSLAGVSGELFF.

A word on this clone: The junction differs from germline at one of its ends, possibly a read error. The J gene is TRBJ1-5, the V gene TRBV3-1 (or the pseudogene TRBV3-2); perhaps TRBD1 as D (5 bases). The CDR3 extends over 15 amino acids. CDR1 is LGHDT and CDR2 is YNNKEL in the germline V gene (reference sequence). The CDR3 spells CASSQEFQGNLPQHF. DNA of the CDR3: TGTGCCAGCAGCCAAGAGTTTCAGGGAAATCTGCCCCAGCATTTT.

The rearrangement links TRBV7-9 to TRBJ2-4; D perhaps matches TRBD1 (6 bases). Germline CDR1 SEHNR, CDR2 FQNEAQ (reference sequence). The CDR3 length is 18 residues. The V and J ends lost 1 base and 1 base respectively, with 17 bases between them. Here the CDR3 reads CASSLGGPGQGAKNIQYF. CDR3 sequence (DNA): TGTGCCAGCAGCTTAGGGGGACCGGGGCAGGGGGCCAAAAACATTCAGTACTTC.

The gene calls are TRBV11-3 and TRBJ2-3; D ambiguous. Germline CDR1 SGHNT, CDR2 YENEEA. This CDR3 has 14 residues. The V gene lost 5 bases and the J gene lost 6 bases, with 15 bases spanning the gap. The DNA of the CDR3 is TGTGCCAGCAGCGTCGGGCTCTTGGTGGATACGCAGTATTTT. Protein sequence: CASSVGLLVDTQYF.

J is TRBJ1-4 and V is TRBV27; 9 bases fit TRBD1. Germline CDR1 reads MNHEY; CDR2 reads SMNVEV (reference sequence). V shed 4 bases, J shed 10 bases, and the junction held 10 bases outside the gene matches. The CDR3 runs 15 residues. The CDR3 protein is CASSSPGQGDGKLFF. In nucleotides, the CDR3 is TGTGCCAGCAGTTCCCCGGGACAGGGAGATGGAAAACTGTTTTTT.

The chain combines TRBV27 with TRBJ2-7; 12 bases fit TRBD1. This CDR3 has 16 residues. Germline assignment: CDR1 MNHEY and CDR2 SMNVEV (reference sequence). Germline trimming cut 4 bases from V and 11 bases from J; bases unmatched to any gene: 15. DNA for the CDR3: TGTGCCAGCAGTTCGATTACTGGGACAGGGGGCAATCAGAAGTACTTC. It codes for CASSSITGTGGNQKYF.

The chain couples TRBV18 to TRBJ2-7; D is undetermined. Germline CDR1 KGHSH, CDR2 LQKENI. This CDR3 is 13 amino acids long. V lost 1 base to trimming and J lost 0 bases, with 4 bases between them. The CDR3 reads CASSPLASYEQYF. The CDR3 region has the DNA TGTGCCAGCTCACCACTGGCCTCCTACGAGCAGTACTTC.

The chain links TRBV6-1 to TRBJ1-5; D remains unclear. Trimming shortened V by 0 bases and J by 7 bases, and 13 bases separated the two germline ends. The CDR3 sequence is 15 residues long. Germline V gene sequence: CDR1 MNHNS, CDR2 SASEGT. CDR3 residues: CASSEAQARGQPQHF. The CDR3 bases are TGTGCCAGCAGTGAAGCGCAGGCACGCGGCCAGCCCCAGCATTTT.